These 12 T cell receptor beta chains originate from one sample sequenced in a study of T cell responses to AZD1222 COVID-19 vaccine. The table came from immunoSEQ multiplex PCR; TCRdb's copy has only in-frame clones and leaves some out. The sample records some 140,000 clones, about 94% being singletons. Sequences were derived from peripheral blood, sampled on day 0 of AZD1222 vaccination. The origin of the receptors is an adult in good health.

This chain uses TRBV18 with TRBJ2-3; D ambiguous. The length of the CDR3 is 16 residues. Germline V lookup: CDR1 KGHSH, CDR2 LQKENI. V was cut by 2 bases and J by 2 bases, with 14 bases left in between. In DNA, the CDR3 is TGTGCCAGCTCACCAGGCGAAGGACCATACACAGATACGCAGTATTTT. This gives the protein CASSPGEGPYTDTQYF.

This clone appeared a few times. The CDR3 region has the DNA TGTGCCAGCTCACTACGGACAGGTTCCGTGAACACTGAAGCTTTCTTT. This translates into CASSLRTGSVNTEAFF. The chain is built from TRBV18 and TRBJ1-1, with 7 bases aligning to TRBD1. V shed 4 bases and J 0 bases; nucleotides not matched to a gene: 8. Germline V gene sequence: CDR1 KGHSH, CDR2 LQKENI. The length of the CDR3 is 16 residues.

The genes are TRBV12-3 or TRBV12-4 and TRBJ2-7, with a weak D call TRBD2 (6 bases). V was cut by 7 bases and J by 3 bases, with 10 bases left in between. The CDR3 is 12 amino acids. The CDR3 spells CASTLGGYEQYF. DNA of the CDR3: TGTGCCAGCACCCTGGGGGGCTACGAGCAGTACTTC.

The chain uses TRBV7-9 and TRBJ1-1, with TRBD1 as a possible D gene (5 bases). V was clipped by 5 bases and J by 6 bases, with 13 bases between them. The germline V gene has CDR1 SEHNR and CDR2 FQNEAQ (reference sequence). CDR3 length equals 13 residues. CDR3 sequence (DNA): TGTGCCAGCAGCCTGGTGGGGCATGCTGAAGCTTTCTTT. This codes for CASSLVGHAEAFF.

The J gene is TRBJ1-2, the V gene TRBV3-1 (or the pseudogene TRBV3-2); no firm D call. The CDR3 contains 16 residues. Germline V gene sequence: CDR1 LGHDT, CDR2 YNNKEL (reference sequence). Trimming removed 4 bases from V and 4 bases from J, with 19 bases in between. The CDR3 spells CASSPWVGPTTYGYTF. For the CDR3, the DNA is TGTGCCAGCAGCCCTTGGGTGGGCCCTACTACCTATGGCTACACCTTC.

The rearrangement links TRBV14 to TRBJ2-2, with D unclear. Germline lookup yields CDR1 SGHDN and CDR2 FVKESK. The CDR3 runs 14 residues. Trimming cost V 4 bases and J 3 bases, with 9 bases left between them. The CDR3 bases are TGTGCCAGCAGCCGAGGTTTTGACACCGGGGAGCTGTTTTTT. Its translation: CASSRGFDTGELFF. Full variable domain (rest looked up from reference TRBV14 and TRBJ2-2): EAGVTQFPSHSVIEKGQTVTLRCDPISGHDNLYWYRRVMGKEIKFLLHFVKESKQDESGMPNNRFLAERTGGTYSTLKVQPAELEDSGVYFCASSRGFDTGELFFGEGSRLTVL.

This chain connects TRBV30 to TRBJ2-7, with a tentative D call TRBD1 (6 bases). CDR1 GTSNPN and CDR2 SVGIG come from the germline V gene (reference sequence). V was trimmed by 8 bases and J by 5 bases, leaving 16 bases between them. The CDR3 runs 12 residues. The CDR3 here is CARGEGGHEQYF. CDR3 DNA sequence: TGTGCCCGAGGCGAAGGGGGACACGAGCAGTACTTC.

V and J are TRBV18 and TRBJ1-6; D ambiguous. Germline CDR1 and CDR2: KGHSH and LQKENI. Trimming cost V 4 bases and J 7 bases, with 8 bases left between them. There are 13 residues in the CDR3. Here the CDR3 reads CASSRAVNSPLHF. CDR3 in DNA: TGTGCCAGCTCACGGGCAGTGAATTCACCCCTCCACTTT.

The rearrangement joins TRBV3-1 (or the pseudogene TRBV3-2) to TRBJ2-2; D call uncertain. V lost 6 bases and J 0 bases, leaving 8 bases between the germline ends. Per germline, CDR1 LGHDT and CDR2 YNNKEL (reference sequence). CDR3 length: 14 residues. DNA of the CDR3: TGTGCCAGCAGTCCGTCCGCGAACACCGGGGAGCTGTTTTTT. The encoded protein is CASSPSANTGELFF.

The chain uses TRBV19 and TRBJ1-5; the D gene is possibly TRBD1 (6 bases). Germline CDR1 reads LNHDA; CDR2 reads SQIVND (reference sequence). The CDR3 sequence is 18 residues long. V lost 1 base and J 2 bases, leaving 18 bases between the germline ends. DNA of the CDR3: TGTGCCAGTAGTATAGGAGGGGGGGCCCCTCGGGGCAATCAGCCCCAGCATTTT. Protein product: CASSIGGGAPRGNQPQHF.

This clone rates as medium-sized (0.01 to 0.1%). The V and J genes are TRBV19 and TRBJ2-7; D not certain. The CDR3 loop spans 14 amino acids. Per the germline V gene, CDR1 is LNHDA and CDR2 is SQIVND (reference sequence). With 2 bases removed from V and 0 bases from J, the gap between germline ends came to 8 bases. CDR3 protein: CASSIKGSSYEQYF. The CDR3 DNA reads as TGTGCCAGTAGTATAAAGGGTAGCTCCTACGAGCAGTACTTC.

The J gene is TRBJ2-4, the V gene TRBV11-3, with unresolved D. Germline V gene sequence: CDR1 SGHNT, CDR2 YENEEA. CDR3 length: 17 amino acids. V was trimmed by 0 bases and J by 5 bases, leaving 17 bases between them. CDR3: CASSLDRGEWSQNIQYF. CDR3 coding DNA: TGTGCCAGCAGCTTAGATCGTGGCGAATGGTCCCAAAACATTCAGTACTTC.